Listed here are 17 T cell receptor beta chains from one sample, sequenced in a study of shared clonotypes between healthy human individuals. The data were produced by immunoSEQ multiplex PCR, yet TCRdb's version contains in-frame clones alone and is incomplete. The sample consists of 400,000 to 600,000 clones, approximately 94% of them appearing once. Sequencing input: naive CD4+ T cells sorted from blood. Documented subset: CD45RA+ positively selected. These receptors were obtained from a woman aged 25-40 years in good health.

This CDR3 reads CASSQQGIEQPQHF. CDR3 sequence (DNA): TGTGCCAGCAGTCAACAGGGGATTGAACAGCCCCAGCATTTT. This chain connects TRBV6-5 to TRBJ1-5; 7 bases line up with TRBD1. In germline, CDR1 is MNHEY, CDR2 SVGAGI. CDR3 length equals 14 residues. V shed 5 bases, J shed 7 bases, and the junction held 8 bases outside the gene matches.

The rearrangement uses TRBV2 and TRBJ1-5; D perhaps matches TRBD1 (6 bases). This CDR3 region has 17 residues. V lost 4 bases, J lost 1 base, and 17 bases lay in between. CDR1 and CDR2 from the germline V gene are SNHLY and FYNNEI. CDR3 protein: CASSGDQGPGSNQPQHF. The CDR3 bases are TGTGCCAGCAGTGGTGACCAGGGGCCTGGAAGCAATCAGCCCCAGCATTTT. Full variable domain (rest looked up from reference TRBV2 and TRBJ1-5): EPEVTQTPSHQVTQMGQEVILRCVPISNHLYFYWYRQILGQKVEFLVSFYNNEISEKSEIFDDQFSVERPDGSNFTLKIRSTKLEDSAMYFCASSGDQGPGSNQPQHFGDGTRLSIL.

This chain connects TRBV5-1 to TRBJ1-1, with a tentative D call TRBD1 (6 bases). The CDR3 is made up of 15 amino acids. V shed 3 bases and J shed 0 bases, with 12 bases lying between them. The germline V gene encodes CDR1 SGHRS and CDR2 YFSETQ. The CDR3 here is CASSSGQPMNTEAFF. The CDR3 DNA follows: TGCGCCAGCAGCTCCGGACAGCCCATGAACACTGAAGCTTTCTTT.

The chain joins TRBV5-1 to TRBJ2-2; perhaps TRBD2 as D (6 bases). Trimming stripped 0 bases from V and 3 bases from J, with 9 bases between. The CDR3 has 15 residues. The germline V gene encodes CDR1 SGHRS and CDR2 YFSETQ. The CDR3 sequence is CASSLGEAYTGELFF. The CDR3 DNA is TGCGCCAGCAGCTTGGGGGAGGCGTACACCGGGGAGCTGTTTTTT.

The genes are TRBV13 and TRBJ1-3, with D hard to call. Germline lookup yields CDR1 PRHDT and CDR2 FYEKMQ (reference sequence). The CDR3 loop spans 19 amino acids. V lost 2 bases and J 0 bases, leaving 20 bases between the germline ends. The CDR3 bases are TGTGCCAGCAGCTTAACTCGGCTCCCGGCAGCGAGCTCTGGAAACACCATATATTTT. This encodes CASSLTRLPAASSGNTIYF.

The chain combines TRBV25-1 with TRBJ2-5, with D possibly being TRBD2 (5 bases). Germline V CDR1 and CDR2: MGHDK, SYGVNS. The CDR3 runs to 13 residues. The V and J ends lost 0 bases and 7 bases respectively, with 9 bases between them. Here the CDR3 reads CASSEYARGTQYF. The CDR3 region has the DNA TGTGCCAGCAGTGAATATGCCCGGGGGACCCAGTACTTC.

V gene TRBV4-1 combines with J gene TRBJ2-5; either TRBD1 or TRBD2 may supply D (6 bases each). The CDR3 runs to 15 residues. Germline CDR1 and CDR2: MGHRA and YSYEKL. Between the trimmed V and J ends, which lost 1 base and 4 bases, there was a span of 13 bases. The CDR3 sequence is CASSQAEGGRETQYF. As DNA, the CDR3 is TGCGCCAGCAGCCAAGCGGAGGGGGGAAGAGAGACCCAGTACTTC.

V and J are TRBV28 and TRBJ2-4; D perhaps matches TRBD2 (6 bases). In germline, CDR1 is MDHEN, CDR2 SYDVKM. Trimming shortened V by 8 bases and J by 0 bases, and 11 bases separated the two germline ends. The CDR3 has 14 amino acids. The DNA of the CDR3 is TGTGCCAGCGGGACTCCCAAAGCCAAAAACATTCAGTACTTC. Translating gives CASGTPKAKNIQYF.

This sequence joins TRBV7-9 and TRBJ2-7, with TRBD1 identical over 7 bases. CDR1 is SEHNR, CDR2 FQNEAQ, per germline (reference sequence). CDR3 length equals 15 residues. With 5 bases clipped from V and 0 bases from J, the junction kept 7 bases outside the gene matches. The DNA for the CDR3 is TGTGCCAGCAGCATCGGACAGGCTGGCTCCTACGAGCAGTACTTC. It translates to CASSIGQAGSYEQYF.

The chain is built from TRBV28 and TRBJ1-5; D call uncertain. Germline loops: CDR1 MDHEN, CDR2 SYDVKM. The CDR3 extends over 15 amino acids. Trimming pared 5 bases from V and 0 bases from J, leaving 11 bases between. As DNA, the CDR3 is TGTGCCAGCAGTCCGGGGTCCGCTAGCAATCAGCCCCAGCATTTT. Its protein is CASSPGSASNQPQHF.

This clone was found once. The chain joins TRBV29-1 to TRBJ2-4; D is unclear. Germline V gene sequence: CDR1 SQVTM, CDR2 ANQGSEA. The CDR3 sequence is 12 residues long. The V end lost 0 bases, the J end lost 10 bases, and 10 bases lay between the germline ends. CDR3: CSVEDRLTIQYF. The CDR3 DNA follows: TGCAGCGTTGAAGATCGGCTTACAATTCAGTACTTC.

The gene calls are TRBV28 and TRBJ1-1; the match to TRBD1 covers 8 bases. The V segment lost 3 bases and the J segment 1 base; nucleotides outside the gene matches: 4. Germline V gene sequence: CDR1 MDHEN, CDR2 SYDVKM. The CDR3 runs 15 residues. The DNA of the CDR3 is TGTGCCAGCAGTTTGACAGGGGCAGGGAACACTGAAGCTTTCTTT. Translation: CASSLTGAGNTEAFF.

This chain links TRBV5-8 with TRBJ2-2, with 7 bases lining up with TRBD1. The CDR3 is made up of 16 amino acids. V trimming: 3 bases; J trimming: 6 bases; junction bases outside the gene matches: 11. In germline, CDR1 is SGHTS, CDR2 YDEGEE. CDR3: CASSSQRDSSPGELFF. CDR3 DNA: TGTGCCAGCAGCTCACAAAGGGACAGTTCACCCGGGGAGCTGTTTTTT.

The chain couples TRBV27 to TRBJ2-1; D not resolved. The V and J ends lost 5 bases and 9 bases respectively, with 14 bases between them. The CDR3 sequence is 13 residues long. The V gene's germline CDR1 is MNHEY and CDR2 SMNVEV (reference sequence). The CDR3 region is CASSKLGRTEQFF. The CDR3 coding sequence is TGTGCCAGCAGTAAGCTAGGACGTACTGAGCAGTTCTTC.

The sample holds one count of this clone. V is TRBV7-2 and J is TRBJ2-7; D is possibly TRBD1 or TRBD2 (5 bases each). The CDR3 is 15 residues long. CDR1 and CDR2 from the germline V gene are SGHTA and FQGNSA. V lost 3 bases, J lost 3 bases, and 15 bases lay in between. CDR3 region: CASSFPGTDGYEQYF. In DNA form, the CDR3 reads TGTGCCAGCAGCTTCCCCGGGACCGACGGCTACGAGCAGTACTTC.

The rearrangement links TRBV2 to TRBJ2-3, with TRBD2 matching 11 bases. V trimming: 3 bases; J trimming: 8 bases; junction bases outside the gene matches: 7. Germline V gene lookup returns CDR1 SNHLY and CDR2 FYNNEI. The CDR3 sequence is 15 residues long. CDR3 DNA: TGTGCCAGCAGTGACGAACTAGCGGGAGTGGCTACGCAGTATTTT. This translates into CASSDELAGVATQYF. Based on the CDR3 plus reference TRBV2 and TRBJ2-3, the full variable domain is EPEVTQTPSHQVTQMGQEVILRCVPISNHLYFYWYRQILGQKVEFLVSFYNNEISEKSEIFDDQFSVERPDGSNFTLKIRSTKLEDSAMYFCASSDELAGVATQYFGPGTRLTVL.

This rearrangement joins TRBV6-1 to TRBJ2-2; perhaps TRBD2 as D (5 bases). CDR3 length: 15 amino acids. Between the trimmed V and J ends, which lost 6 bases and 5 bases, there was a span of 16 bases. Germline V gene data show CDR1 as MNHNS and CDR2 as SASEGT. CDR3 residues: CASRISRGSTGELFF. The CDR3 DNA follows: TGTGCCAGCAGGATAAGTCGAGGGTCGACCGGGGAGCTGTTTTTT.